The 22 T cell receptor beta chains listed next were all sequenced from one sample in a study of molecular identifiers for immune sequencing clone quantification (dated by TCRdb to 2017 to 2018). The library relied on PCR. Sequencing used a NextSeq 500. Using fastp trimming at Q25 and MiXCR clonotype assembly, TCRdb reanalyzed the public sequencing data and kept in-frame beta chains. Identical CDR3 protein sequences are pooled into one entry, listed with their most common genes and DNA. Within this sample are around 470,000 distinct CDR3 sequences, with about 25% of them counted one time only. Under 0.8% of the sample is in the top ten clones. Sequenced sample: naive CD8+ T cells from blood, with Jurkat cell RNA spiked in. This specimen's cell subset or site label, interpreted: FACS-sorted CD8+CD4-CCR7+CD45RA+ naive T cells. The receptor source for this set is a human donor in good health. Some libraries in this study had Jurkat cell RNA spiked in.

The CDR3 DNA reads TGTGCCAGCAGTCGAGTTTGGGACAGGAACACCGAGCAGTACTTC. Protein sequence: CASSRVWDRNTEQYF. The V gene is TRBV28, the J gene TRBJ2-7; 8 bases line up with TRBD1. Germline assignment: CDR1 MDHEN and CDR2 SYDVKM. This CDR3 comprises 15 residues. The trim removed 5 bases at V and 6 bases at J, leaving 12 bases unmatched.

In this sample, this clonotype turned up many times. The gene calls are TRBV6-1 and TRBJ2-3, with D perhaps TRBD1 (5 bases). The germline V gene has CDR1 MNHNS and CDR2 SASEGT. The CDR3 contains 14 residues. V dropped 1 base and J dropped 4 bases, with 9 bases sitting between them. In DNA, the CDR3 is TGTGCCAGCAGTGAAGTGGCAGGGTCAGATACGCAGTATTTT. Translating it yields CASSEVAGSDTQYF.

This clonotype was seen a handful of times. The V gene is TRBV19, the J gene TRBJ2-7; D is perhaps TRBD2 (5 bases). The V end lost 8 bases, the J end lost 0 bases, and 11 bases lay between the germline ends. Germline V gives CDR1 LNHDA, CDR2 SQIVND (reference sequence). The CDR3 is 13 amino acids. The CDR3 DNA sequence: TGTGCCAGTGCCCCGGGGAGCTCCTACGAGCAGTACTTC. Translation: CASAPGSSYEQYF.

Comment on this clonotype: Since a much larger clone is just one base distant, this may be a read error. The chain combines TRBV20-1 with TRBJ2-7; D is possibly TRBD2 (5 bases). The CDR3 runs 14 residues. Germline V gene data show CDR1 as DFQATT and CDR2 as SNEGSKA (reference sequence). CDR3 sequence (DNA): TGCAGTTCTAGGAGCCGGACTCGGTTCCACGAGCAGTACTTC. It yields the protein CSSRSRTRFHEQYF.

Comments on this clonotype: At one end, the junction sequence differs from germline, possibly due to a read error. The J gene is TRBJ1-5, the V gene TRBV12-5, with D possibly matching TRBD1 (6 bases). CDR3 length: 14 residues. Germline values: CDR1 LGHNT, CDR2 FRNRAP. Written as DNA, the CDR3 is TGTGCTAGTGGTTTACCGGGGGCGAATCAGCTCCAGCATTTT. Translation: CASGLPGANQLQHF.

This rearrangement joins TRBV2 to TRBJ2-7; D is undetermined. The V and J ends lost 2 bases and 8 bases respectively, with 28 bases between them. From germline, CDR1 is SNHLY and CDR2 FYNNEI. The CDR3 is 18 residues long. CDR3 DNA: TGTGCCAGCAGTGAACTTGTGGTAGGCATTGGGTCGGAATACAAGCAGTACTTC. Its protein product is CASSELVVGIGSEYKQYF.

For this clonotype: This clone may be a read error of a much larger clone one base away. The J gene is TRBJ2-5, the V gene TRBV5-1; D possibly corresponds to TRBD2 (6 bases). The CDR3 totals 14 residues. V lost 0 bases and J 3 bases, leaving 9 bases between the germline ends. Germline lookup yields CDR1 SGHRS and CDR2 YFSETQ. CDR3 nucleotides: TGCGCCAGCAGCTTGGGGGGGGATGAAGAGACCCAGTACTTC. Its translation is CASSLGGDEETQYF.

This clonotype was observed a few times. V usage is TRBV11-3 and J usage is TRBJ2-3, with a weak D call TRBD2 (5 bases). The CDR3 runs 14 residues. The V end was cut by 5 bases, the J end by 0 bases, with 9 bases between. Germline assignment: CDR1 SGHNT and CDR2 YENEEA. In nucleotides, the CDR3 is TGTGCCAGCAGCGCTGAGGGCAGCACAGATACGCAGTATTTT. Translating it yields CASSAEGSTDTQYF.

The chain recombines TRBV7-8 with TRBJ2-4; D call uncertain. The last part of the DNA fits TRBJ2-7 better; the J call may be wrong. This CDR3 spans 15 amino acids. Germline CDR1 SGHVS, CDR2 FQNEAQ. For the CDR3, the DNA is TGTGCCAGCAGTTTTACTGGCCAGAGCTCCTACGAGCAGTACTTC. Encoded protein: CASSFTGQSSYEQYF.

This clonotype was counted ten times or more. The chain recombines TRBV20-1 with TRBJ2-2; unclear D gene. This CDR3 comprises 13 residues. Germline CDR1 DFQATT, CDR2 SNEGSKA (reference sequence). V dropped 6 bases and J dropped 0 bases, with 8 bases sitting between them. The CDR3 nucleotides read TGCAGTGCATCGCGGCCGAACACCGGGGAGCTGTTTTTT. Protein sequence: CSASRPNTGELFF.

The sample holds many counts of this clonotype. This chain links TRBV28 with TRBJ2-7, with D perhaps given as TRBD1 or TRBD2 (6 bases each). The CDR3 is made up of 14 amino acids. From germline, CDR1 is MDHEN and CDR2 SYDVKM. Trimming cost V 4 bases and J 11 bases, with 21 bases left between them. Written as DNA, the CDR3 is TGTGCCAGCAGTTCCGGCCTTGCAGGGGAGGTTAAGTACTTC. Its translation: CASSSGLAGEVKYF.

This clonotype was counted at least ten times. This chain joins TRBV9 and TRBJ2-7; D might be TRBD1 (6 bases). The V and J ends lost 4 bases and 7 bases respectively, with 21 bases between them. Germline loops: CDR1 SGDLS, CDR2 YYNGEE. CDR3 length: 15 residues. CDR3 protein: CASSPKGDKTVEQYF. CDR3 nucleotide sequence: TGTGCCAGCAGCCCCAAGGGGGATAAGACTGTGGAGCAGTACTTC.

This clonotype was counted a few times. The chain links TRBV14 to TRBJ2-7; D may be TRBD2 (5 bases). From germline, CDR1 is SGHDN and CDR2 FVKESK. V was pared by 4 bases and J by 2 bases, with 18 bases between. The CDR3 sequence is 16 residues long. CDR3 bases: TGTGCCAGCAGCCCCGCAGGAGGCCGCACAACCTACGAGCAGTACTTC. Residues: CASSPAGGRTTYEQYF. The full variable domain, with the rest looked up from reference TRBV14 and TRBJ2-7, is EAGVTQFPSHSVIEKGQTVTLRCDPISGHDNLYWYRRVMGKEIKFLLHFVKESKQDESGMPNNRFLAERTGGTYSTLKVQPAELEDSGVYFCASSPAGGRTTYEQYFGPGTRLTVT.

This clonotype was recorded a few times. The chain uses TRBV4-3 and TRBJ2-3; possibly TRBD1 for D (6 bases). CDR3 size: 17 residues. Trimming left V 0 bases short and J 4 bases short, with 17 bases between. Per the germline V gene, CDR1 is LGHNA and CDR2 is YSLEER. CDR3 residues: CASSQDLQGILSDTQYF. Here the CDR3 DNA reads TGCGCCAGCAGCCAAGACCTGCAGGGGATCTTATCAGATACGCAGTATTTT.

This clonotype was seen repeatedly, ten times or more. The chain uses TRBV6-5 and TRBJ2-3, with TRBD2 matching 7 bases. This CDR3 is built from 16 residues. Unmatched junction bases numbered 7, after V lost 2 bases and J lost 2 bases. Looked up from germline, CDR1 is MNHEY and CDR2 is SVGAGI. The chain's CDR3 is CASSYRDYPNTDTQYF. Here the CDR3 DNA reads TGTGCCAGCAGTTACCGGGACTACCCTAACACAGATACGCAGTATTTT.

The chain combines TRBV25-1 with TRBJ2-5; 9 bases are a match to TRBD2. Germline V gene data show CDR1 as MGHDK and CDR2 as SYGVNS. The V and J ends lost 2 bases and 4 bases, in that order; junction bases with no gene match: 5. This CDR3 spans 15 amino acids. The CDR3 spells CASSERGGRGETQYF. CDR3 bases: TGTGCCAGCAGTGAAAGGGGCGGGAGGGGAGAGACCCAGTACTTC.

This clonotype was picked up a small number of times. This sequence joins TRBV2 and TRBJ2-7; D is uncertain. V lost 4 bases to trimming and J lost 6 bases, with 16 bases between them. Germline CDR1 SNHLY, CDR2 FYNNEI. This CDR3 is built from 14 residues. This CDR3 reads CASSAGRELVEQYF. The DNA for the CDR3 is TGTGCCAGCAGTGCGGGCAGAGAATTAGTCGAGCAGTACTTC.

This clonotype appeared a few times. The CDR3 here is CASTPSGAGQWDEAFF. The CDR3 DNA is TGTGCCAGCACCCCCAGCGGGGCAGGGCAGTGGGATGAAGCTTTCTTT. This sequence joins TRBV12-3 or TRBV12-4 and TRBJ1-1, with D tentatively TRBD1 (5 bases). The CDR3 contains 16 residues. Trimming left V 7 bases short and J 7 bases short, with 25 bases between.

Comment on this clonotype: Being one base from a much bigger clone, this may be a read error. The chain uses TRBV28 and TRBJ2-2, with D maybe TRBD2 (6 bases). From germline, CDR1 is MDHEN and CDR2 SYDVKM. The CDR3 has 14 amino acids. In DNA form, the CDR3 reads TGTGCCTGCAGTGAGACTAGTCTAGGCGGGGAGCTGTTTTTT. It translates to CACSETSLGGELFF.

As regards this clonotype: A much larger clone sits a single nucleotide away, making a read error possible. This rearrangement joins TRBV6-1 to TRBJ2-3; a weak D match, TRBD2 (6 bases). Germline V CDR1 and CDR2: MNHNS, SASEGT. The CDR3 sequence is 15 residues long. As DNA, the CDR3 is TGTGCCAACAGTGGAATAGCGGCTCCCACAGATACGCAGTATTTT. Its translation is CANSGIAAPTDTQYF.

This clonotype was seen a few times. The CDR3 sequence is CASSQVDTSNQPQHF. In DNA, the CDR3 is TGTGCCAGCAGCCAAGTAGACACTAGCAATCAGCCCCAGCATTTT. J is TRBJ1-5 and V is TRBV4-2; D not certain. V was trimmed by 1 base and J by 0 bases, leaving 7 bases between them. CDR3 length: 15 amino acids. The germline V gene encodes CDR1 LGHNA and CDR2 YNFKEQ.

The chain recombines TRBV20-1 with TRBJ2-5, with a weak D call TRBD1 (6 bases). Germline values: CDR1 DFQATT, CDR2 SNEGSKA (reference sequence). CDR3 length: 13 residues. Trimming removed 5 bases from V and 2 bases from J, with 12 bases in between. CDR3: CSAPDSVQETQYF. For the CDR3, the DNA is TGCAGTGCTCCGGACAGCGTGCAAGAGACCCAGTACTTC.